The 14 T cell receptor beta chains in this list originate from one sample, sequenced in a study of T cell changes during pregnancy in multiple sclerosis. Some clones are missing from TCRdb's copy, which holds only in-frame ones; the method was immunoSEQ multiplex PCR. The sample records around 34,000 clones, roughly 90% being singletons. The sample in question was CD8+ T cells from peripheral blood mononuclear cells, obtained after pregnancy. The receptor source for this set is a female donor with multiple sclerosis, enrolled in a pregnancy study.

V is TRBV7-6 and J is TRBJ2-2, with D perhaps TRBD2 (5 bases). Germline CDR1 is SGHVS and CDR2 is FNYEAQ. Deletions cut 5 bases from V and 7 bases from J, with 14 bases between. This CDR3 contains 14 residues. Here the CDR3 DNA reads TGTGCCAGCAGCATGCGCGCGGGTGGCGGGGAGCTGTTTTTT. It specifies CASSMRAGGGELFF.

The chain combines TRBV15 with TRBJ2-3; D remains unclear. This CDR3 is built from 14 residues. V lost 8 bases and J 0 bases, leaving 12 bases between the germline ends. CDR1 LNHNV and CDR2 YYDKDF come from the germline V gene (reference sequence). For the CDR3, the DNA is TGTGCCACCTCCCTACTAACTAGCACAGATACGCAGTATTTT. It codes for CATSLLTSTDTQYF.

This rearrangement joins TRBV4-3 to TRBJ2-1, with 10 bases fitting TRBD2. Germline V CDR1 and CDR2: LGHNA, YSLEER. This CDR3 comprises 16 residues. Trimming cost V 1 base and J 7 bases; bases outside gene matches: 7. This CDR3 is CASSQGGLADRNEQFF. The CDR3 DNA is TGCGCCAGCAGCCAAGGTGGACTAGCGGACAGGAATGAGCAGTTCTTC.

The chain recombines TRBV29-1 with TRBJ1-3; TRBD1 matches at 7 bases. Germline V gives CDR1 SQVTM, CDR2 ANQGSEA. This CDR3 is built from 16 residues. The J segment lost 0 bases and the V segment lost 0 bases, leaving 5 bases of the junction unmatched. This CDR3 is CSVEDRDSNSGNTIYF. In DNA form, the CDR3 reads TGCAGCGTTGAAGATCGGGACAGCAACTCTGGAAACACCATATATTTT.

This clone was counted between two and nine times. The genes are TRBV5-6 and TRBJ1-1; D not certain. CDR3 length equals 11 residues. Trimming shortened V by 2 bases and J by 4 bases, and 3 bases separated the two germline ends. The germline CDR1 and CDR2 sequences are SGHDT and YYEEEE. The CDR3 bases are TGTGCCAGCAGCTTCGGCACTGAAGCTTTCTTT. Translated: CASSFGTEAFF.

This sequence joins TRBV9 and TRBJ1-2; tentative D call: TRBD1 (5 bases). The CDR3 totals 14 residues. V lost 3 bases and J 2 bases, leaving 11 bases between the germline ends. Germline CDR1 SGDLS, CDR2 YYNGEE. As DNA, the CDR3 is TGTGCCAGCAGCGCATCCCAGGGCAACTATGGCTACACCTTC. It codes for CASSASQGNYGYTF. Combining the CDR3 with reference TRBV9 and TRBJ1-2 gives the whole variable domain DSGVTQTPKHLITATGQRVTLRCSPRSGDLSVYWYQQSLDQGLQFLIQYYNGEERAKGNILERFSAQQFPDLHSELNLSSLELGDSALYFCASSASQGNYGYTFGSGTRLTVV.

This chain connects TRBV27 to TRBJ1-2, with D uncertain. V dropped 2 bases and J dropped 9 bases, with 13 bases sitting between them. The CDR3 extends over 13 amino acids. CDR1 MNHEY and CDR2 SMNVEV come from the germline V gene (reference sequence). For the CDR3, the DNA is TGTGCCAGCAGTTTAGGATCCAGGCAAAGCTACACCTTC. Amino acid sequence: CASSLGSRQSYTF.

The J gene is TRBJ1-3, the V gene TRBV27; no clear D gene. Per the germline V gene, CDR1 is MNHEY and CDR2 is SMNVEV (reference sequence). Trimming cost V 8 bases and J 7 bases, with 21 bases left between them. This CDR3 is 15 amino acids long. The CDR3 sequence: CASHNTPSRGNTIYF. CDR3 bases: TGTGCCAGCCATAATACACCAAGTCGCGGTAACACCATATATTTT.

The chain is built from TRBV5-4 and TRBJ2-7; unclear D gene. The CDR3 runs to 13 residues. Germline CDR1 and CDR2: SGHNT and YYREEE (reference sequence). V lost 1 base and J lost 0, with 5 bases in between. CDR3 nucleotide sequence: TGTGCCAGCAGCTTGTACAACTCCTACGAGCAGTACTTC. This encodes CASSLYNSYEQYF.

The CDR3 nucleotides are TGTGCCAGCAGCGGGGACAGGGGTTCCCTCAATGAAAAACTGTTTTTT. It yields the protein CASSGDRGSLNEKLFF. The V and J genes are TRBV5-4 and TRBJ1-4; 10 nucleotides match TRBD1. V lost 4 bases to trimming and J lost 5 bases; unmatched junction nucleotides: 8. From germline, CDR1 is SGHNT and CDR2 YYREEE (reference sequence). The CDR3 is made up of 16 amino acids.

This rearrangement joins TRBV2 to TRBJ2-7, with 8 bases identical to TRBD2. The germline gives CDR1 SNHLY, CDR2 FYNNEI. Losses at the gene ends were 8 bases for V and 2 bases for J; bases not matched to a gene: 8. The CDR3 length is 14 residues. The CDR3 nucleotides read TGTGCCAGCGAGGTAGCGGGGTCTACCTACGAGCAGTACTTC. This encodes CASEVAGSTYEQYF.

The V call is TRBV19, the J call TRBJ1-4; 8 nucleotides align to TRBD1. The CDR3 is made up of 16 amino acids. The ends lost 3 bases at V and 8 bases at J; junction bases unmatched: 11. Germline CDR1 LNHDA, CDR2 SQIVND (reference sequence). CDR3 in amino acids: CASSMRPGQALEKLFF. The CDR3 DNA is TGTGCCAGTAGTATGCGCCCGGGACAGGCCTTGGAAAAACTGTTTTTT.

The rearrangement uses TRBV23-1 and TRBJ2-3; 8 bases line up with TRBD2. TRBV23-1 is an open reading frame whose function is uncertain. The CDR3 has 16 residues. V gave up 4 bases and J gave up 2 bases; unmatched junction bases: 8. The CDR3 here is CASSPGRGGVTDTQYF. For the CDR3, the DNA is TGCGCCAGCAGTCCCGGGAGGGGAGGGGTCACAGATACGCAGTATTTT.

The chain employs TRBV7-9 and TRBJ2-2; perhaps TRBD1 as D (6 bases). Germline CDR1 SEHNR, CDR2 FQNEAQ (reference sequence). Trimming took off 4 bases at V and 5 bases at J, with 14 bases between the two ends. This CDR3 spans 15 amino acids. The CDR3 reads CASSSLQGDTGELFF. DNA for the CDR3: TGTGCCAGCAGCTCCCTACAGGGAGATACCGGGGAGCTGTTTTTT.